The source of this T cell receptor (beta chain) is a study of OX40 agonist ivuxolimab in advanced cancers. Only in-frame clones appear in the TCRdb table, and some are missing; sequencing was by immunoSEQ multiplex PCR. The data show about 73,000 clones, with more than 70% seen just once and approximately 0.79% held by the top ten. The CDR3 spans 16 residues. CDR1 is SGHDN and CDR2 is FVKESK in the germline V gene. Trimming took 4 bases from V and 5 from J; bases not matched to a gene: 12. Source: CD4+ or CD8+ T cells sorted from blood, taken in a trial of the OX40 agonist ivuxolimab. The clonotype was recovered from an adult with an advanced solid tumor such as melanoma, head and neck, liver or kidney cancer. The V gene is TRBV14, the J gene TRBJ2-7; the match to TRBD2 covers 9 bases. The DNA of the CDR3 is TGTGCCAGCAGCCTACTAGACAGCGGGGGGCTCCACGAGCAGTACTTC. It translates to CASSLLDSGGLHEQYF.